What follows is one T cell receptor (beta chain) and its context. Antigen unknown. The CDR3 has 13 amino acids. V dropped 6 bases and J dropped 8 bases, with 16 bases sitting between them. Germline V gives CDR1 MNHEY, CDR2 SVGAGI. Thawed PBMCs were FACS-sorted into unstimulated CD4+CD25+CD127- regulatory T cells, CD4+CD25- non-regulatory cells, CD4 and CD8 cells. Sequencing was performed with immunoSEQ multiplex PCR; in TCRdb, only in-frame clones are kept and a portion is missing. Of about 240,000 clones in the sample, about four fifths are singletons; the top ten hold less than 0.75%. The sample belongs to a study of Tregs in tolerant kidney transplant recipients. Study-wide results and limits: Biological reproducibility was not directly addressed, but technical replication error appeared minimal.

The TCR originated in a human donor in good health. The specimen was CD4+ T cells from blood. V is TRBV6-5 and J is TRBJ1-2; maybe TRBD1 (6 bases). The CDR3 protein is CASSPNRVQGYTF. The CDR3 region has the DNA TGTGCCAGCAGCCCCAACAGGGTTCAGGGCTACACCTTC.